The 13 T cell receptor beta chains presented below share a single source sample, sequenced in a study of shared clonotypes between healthy human individuals. TCRdb's copy holds only in-frame clones and misses some; the assay was immunoSEQ multiplex PCR. In the table there are approximately 2,000,000 clones, just under 95% of which are singletons. The naive CD8 fraction comprised CD45RO-negative cells positively selected for CCR7 and excluded terminally differentiated effector memory CD45RA+ cells. What was sequenced was naive CD8+ T cells from PBMCs. These receptors all come from a young man in good health. Some clones in this sample may be carry-over from other donors' samples.

The J gene is TRBJ2-7, the V gene TRBV28; 9 nucleotides align to TRBD1. The CDR3 is 15 residues long. Germline trimming cut 4 bases from V and 4 bases from J; bases unmatched to any gene: 8. In germline, CDR1 is MDHEN, CDR2 SYDVKM. The CDR3 loop is CASSYGQGQTYEQYF. CDR3 coding DNA: TGTGCCAGCAGTTATGGACAGGGGCAGACATACGAGCAGTACTTC.

The chain employs TRBV27 and TRBJ2-1, with D perhaps matching TRBD2 (6 bases). Per the germline V gene, CDR1 is MNHEY and CDR2 is SMNVEV (reference sequence). The CDR3 extends over 16 amino acids. Between the trimmed V and J ends, which lost 2 bases and 5 bases, there was a span of 16 bases. Here the CDR3 reads CASSLMRRASNNEQFF. The CDR3 region has the DNA TGTGCCAGCAGTTTAATGAGGAGGGCCTCAAACAATGAGCAGTTCTTC.

The V and J genes are TRBV30 and TRBJ2-1; 7 nucleotides agree with TRBD1. V gave up 2 bases and J gave up 7 bases; unmatched junction bases: 8. Germline-derived CDR1 and CDR2 are GTSNPN and SVGIG (reference sequence). The CDR3 runs 14 residues. CDR3: CAWSIRGLTNEQFF. CDR3 bases: TGTGCCTGGAGTATAAGGGGGCTGACGAATGAGCAGTTCTTC.

V and J are TRBV2 and TRBJ1-5; D is ambiguous. The CDR3 sequence is 10 residues long. Germline assignment: CDR1 SNHLY and CDR2 FYNNEI. Trimming took off 11 bases at V and 6 bases at J, with 8 bases between the two ends. The CDR3 coding sequence is TGTGCCGCAGGTACTCAGCCCCAGCATTTT. Protein product: CAAGTQPQHF.

Of note for this clone: Other nucleotide sequences from this sample produce the same CDR3. The chain is built from TRBV9 and TRBJ2-1, with D maybe TRBD1 (5 bases). The CDR3 sequence is 16 residues long. Trimming shortened V by 0 bases and J by 0 bases, and 10 bases separated the two germline ends. Germline CDR1 reads SGDLS; CDR2 reads YYNGEE. The CDR3 region has the DNA TGTGCCAGCAGCGTAGGAAGGGGCAGCTCCTACAATGAGCAGTTCTTC. This sequence encodes CASSVGRGSSYNEQFF.

This sequence joins TRBV11-2 and TRBJ2-7, with a tentative D call TRBD2 (6 bases). The CDR3 length is 15 residues. Germline CDR1 is SGHAT and CDR2 is FQNNGV. V gave up 5 bases and J gave up 5 bases, with 19 bases separating them. The CDR3 DNA sequence: TGTGCCAGCAGCCCGCTAGGTAGCGGAATCAACGAGCAGTACTTC. This codes for CASSPLGSGINEQYF.

This chain joins TRBV19 and TRBJ2-3; maybe TRBD2 (5 bases). Germline V gene data show CDR1 as LNHDA and CDR2 as SQIVND (reference sequence). This CDR3 has 15 amino acids. With 3 bases removed from V and 4 bases from J, the gap between germline ends came to 14 bases. The CDR3 region is CASSIHGERADTQYF. In DNA form, the CDR3 reads TGTGCCAGTAGTATCCACGGAGAGAGGGCAGATACGCAGTATTTT.

As to this clone: At the DNA level, this CDR3 is encoded by other sequences in the same sample as well. The V gene is TRBV27, the J gene TRBJ2-1, with 8 bases aligning to TRBD2. Trimming removed 3 bases from V and 4 bases from J; junction bases left unmatched: 2. Germline V CDR1 and CDR2: MNHEY, SMNVEV (reference sequence). The CDR3 runs to 14 residues. The CDR3 coding sequence is TGTGCCAGCAGTTTTACTAGCGGATACAATGAGCAGTTCTTC. This encodes CASSFTSGYNEQFF.

V gene TRBV5-1 combines with J gene TRBJ1-1, with 11 bases matching TRBD1. The CDR3 runs to 16 residues. Per the germline V gene, CDR1 is SGHRS and CDR2 is YFSETQ. V shed 0 bases and J 5 bases; nucleotides not matched to a gene: 6. CDR3 amino acids: CASSLAGTGGPTEAFF. CDR3 nucleotide sequence: TGCGCCAGCAGCTTGGCGGGGACAGGGGGACCAACTGAAGCTTTCTTT.

This rearrangement joins TRBV7-8 to TRBJ2-2; the D gene is possibly TRBD1 (6 bases). Per the germline V gene, CDR1 is SGHVS and CDR2 is FQNEAQ. The CDR3 is 17 residues long. V lost 4 bases, J lost 0 bases, and 15 bases lay in between. In DNA form, the CDR3 reads TGTGCCAGCAGCTCTCCCATTTGGACAGCGAACACCGGGGAGCTGTTTTTT. This translates into CASSSPIWTANTGELFF.

The chain couples TRBV7-9 to TRBJ2-4, with a possible D match to TRBD2 (6 bases). V lost 5 bases, J lost 9 bases, and 17 bases lay in between. Germline CDR1 reads SEHNR; CDR2 reads FQNEAQ (reference sequence). CDR3 size: 14 residues. CDR3 loop: CASSLGGIVTIQYF. CDR3 sequence (DNA): TGTGCCAGCAGCCTGGGGGGAATTGTAACCATTCAGTACTTC. Variable domain in full (rest from reference TRBV7-9 and TRBJ2-4): DTGVSQNPRHKITKRGQNVTFRCDPISEHNRLYWYRQTLGQGPEFLTYFQNEAQLEKSRLLSDRFSAERPKGSFSTLEIQRTEQGDSAMYLCASSLGGIVTIQYFGAGTRLSVL.

This sequence joins TRBV7-9 and TRBJ2-7; D unresolved. The CDR3 spans 14 residues. The V and J ends lost 1 base and 7 bases respectively, with 14 bases between them. The germline CDR1 and CDR2 sequences are SEHNR and FQNEAQ (reference sequence). As DNA, the CDR3 is TGTGCCAGCAGCTTAGTAGGGCCAGGTGGAGAGCAGTACTTC. Amino acids: CASSLVGPGGEQYF.

This chain links TRBV6-1 with TRBJ1-5, with no clear D. Germline lookup yields CDR1 MNHNS and CDR2 SASEGT. Trimming shortened V by 5 bases and J by 0 bases, and 8 bases separated the two germline ends. This CDR3 region has 14 residues. The CDR3 sequence is CASSPSPSNQPQHF. The CDR3 DNA follows: TGTGCCAGCAGTCCCTCCCCTAGCAATCAGCCCCAGCATTTT.